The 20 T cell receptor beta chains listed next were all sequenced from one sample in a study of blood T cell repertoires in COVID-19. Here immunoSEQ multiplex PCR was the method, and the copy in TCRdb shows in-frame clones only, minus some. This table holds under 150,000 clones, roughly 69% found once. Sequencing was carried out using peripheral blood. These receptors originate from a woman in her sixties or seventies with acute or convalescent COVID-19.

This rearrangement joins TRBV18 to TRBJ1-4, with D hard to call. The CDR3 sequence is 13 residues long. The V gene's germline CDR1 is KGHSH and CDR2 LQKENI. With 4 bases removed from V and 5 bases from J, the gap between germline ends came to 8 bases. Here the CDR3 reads CASSRATNEKLFF. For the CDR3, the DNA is TGTGCCAGCTCACGGGCGACAAATGAAAAACTGTTTTTT.

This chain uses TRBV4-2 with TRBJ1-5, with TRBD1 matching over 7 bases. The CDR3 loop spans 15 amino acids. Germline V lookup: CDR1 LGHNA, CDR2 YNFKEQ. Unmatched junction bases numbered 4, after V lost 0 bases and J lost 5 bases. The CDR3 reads CASSQEQGSHQPQHF. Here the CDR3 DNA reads TGTGCCAGCAGCCAAGAACAGGGGAGTCATCAGCCCCAGCATTTT.

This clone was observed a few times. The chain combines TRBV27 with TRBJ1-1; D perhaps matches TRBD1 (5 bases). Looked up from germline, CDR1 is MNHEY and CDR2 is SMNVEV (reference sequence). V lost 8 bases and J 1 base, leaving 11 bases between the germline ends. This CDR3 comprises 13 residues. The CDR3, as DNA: TGTGCCAGCTCTGCAGGACAGAACACTGAAGCTTTCTTT. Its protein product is CASSAGQNTEAFF.

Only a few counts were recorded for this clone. CDR3: CASSAGESYEQYF. The CDR3, as DNA: TGTGCCAGCAGCGCGGGGGAATCCTACGAGCAGTACTTC. The genes are TRBV9 and TRBJ2-7, with TRBD2 as a possible D gene (6 bases). Germline-derived CDR1 and CDR2 are SGDLS and YYNGEE. Trimming took 3 bases from V and 1 from J, leaving 8 bases between them. The CDR3 runs 13 residues.

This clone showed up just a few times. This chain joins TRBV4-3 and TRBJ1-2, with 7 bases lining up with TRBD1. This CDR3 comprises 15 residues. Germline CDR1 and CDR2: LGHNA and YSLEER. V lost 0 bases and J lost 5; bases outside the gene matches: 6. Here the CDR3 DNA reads TGCGCCAGCAGCCAAGAGAAGGGGGCGACTTATGGCTACACCTTC. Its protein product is CASSQEKGATYGYTF.

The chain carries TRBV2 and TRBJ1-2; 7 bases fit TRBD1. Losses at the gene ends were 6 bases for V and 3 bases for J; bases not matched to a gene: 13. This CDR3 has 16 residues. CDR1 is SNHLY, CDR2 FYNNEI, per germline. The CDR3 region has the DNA TGTGCCAGCAGGGGAGGATCTTGGGACAGCCACTATGGCTACACCTTC. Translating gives CASRGGSWDSHYGYTF. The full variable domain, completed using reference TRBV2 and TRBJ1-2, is EPEVTQTPSHQVTQMGQEVILRCVPISNHLYFYWYRQILGQKVEFLVSFYNNEISEKSEIFDDQFSVERPDGSNFTLKIRSTKLEDSAMYFCASRGGSWDSHYGYTFGSGTRLTVV.

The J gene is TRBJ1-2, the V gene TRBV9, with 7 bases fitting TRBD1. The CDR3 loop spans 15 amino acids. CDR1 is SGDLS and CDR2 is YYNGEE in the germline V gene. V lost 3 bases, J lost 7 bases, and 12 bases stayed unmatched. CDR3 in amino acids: CASSAKTGPVGGYTF. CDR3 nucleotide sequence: TGTGCCAGCAGCGCCAAGACAGGGCCGGTAGGTGGCTACACCTTC.

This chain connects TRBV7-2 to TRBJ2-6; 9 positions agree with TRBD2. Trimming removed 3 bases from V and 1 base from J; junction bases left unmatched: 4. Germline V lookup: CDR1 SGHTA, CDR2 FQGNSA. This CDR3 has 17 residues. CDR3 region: CASSFQAGGSGANVLTF. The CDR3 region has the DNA TGTGCCAGCAGCTTCCAAGCGGGAGGTTCTGGGGCCAACGTCCTGACTTTC.

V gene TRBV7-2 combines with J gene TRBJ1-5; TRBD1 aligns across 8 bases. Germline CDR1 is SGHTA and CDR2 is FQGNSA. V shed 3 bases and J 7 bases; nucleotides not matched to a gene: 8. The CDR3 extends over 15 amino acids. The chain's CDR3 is CASSLETGVRQPQHF. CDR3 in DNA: TGTGCCAGCAGCTTGGAGACAGGGGTTAGGCAGCCCCAGCATTTT.

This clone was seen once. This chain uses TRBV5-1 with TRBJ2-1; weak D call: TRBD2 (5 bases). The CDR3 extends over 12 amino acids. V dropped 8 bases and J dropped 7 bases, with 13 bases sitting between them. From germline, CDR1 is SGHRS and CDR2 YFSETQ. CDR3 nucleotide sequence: TGCGCCAGTTCTTGGACGGGAAATGAGCAGTTCTTC. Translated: CASSWTGNEQFF. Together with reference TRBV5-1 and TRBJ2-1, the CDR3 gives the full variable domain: KAGVTQTPRYLIKTRGQQVTLSCSPISGHRSVSWYQQTPGQGLQFLFEYFSETQRNKGNFPGRFSGRQFSNSRSEMNVSTLELGDSALYLCASSWTGNEQFFGPGTRLTVL.

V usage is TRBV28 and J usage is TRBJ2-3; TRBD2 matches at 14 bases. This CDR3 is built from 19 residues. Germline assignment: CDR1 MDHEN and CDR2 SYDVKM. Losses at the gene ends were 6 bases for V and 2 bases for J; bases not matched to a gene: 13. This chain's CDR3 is CASSPGLAGGPLFTDTQYF. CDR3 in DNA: TGTGCCAGCAGCCCCGGACTAGCGGGAGGCCCTCTGTTCACAGATACGCAGTATTTT.

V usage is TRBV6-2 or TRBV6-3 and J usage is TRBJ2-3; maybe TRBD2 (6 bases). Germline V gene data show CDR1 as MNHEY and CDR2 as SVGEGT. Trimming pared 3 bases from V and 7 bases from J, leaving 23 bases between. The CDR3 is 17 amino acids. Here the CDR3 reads CASSYIPGRGSPHTQYF. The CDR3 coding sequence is TGTGCCAGCAGTTATATCCCAGGGCGGGGCTCGCCCCATACGCAGTATTTT.

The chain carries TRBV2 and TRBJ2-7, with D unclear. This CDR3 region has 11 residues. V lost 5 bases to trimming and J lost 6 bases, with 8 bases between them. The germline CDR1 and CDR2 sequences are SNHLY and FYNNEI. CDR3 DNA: TGTGCCAGCAGTCAGGTGGGCGAGCAGTACTTC. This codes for CASSQVGEQYF.

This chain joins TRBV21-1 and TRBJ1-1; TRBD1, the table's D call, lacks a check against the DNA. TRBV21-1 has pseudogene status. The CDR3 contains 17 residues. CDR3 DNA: TGTGCCAGCACCCCCTCCAAATACAGGGGGCGAGGCACTGAAGCTTTCTTT. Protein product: CASTPSKYRGRGTEAFF.

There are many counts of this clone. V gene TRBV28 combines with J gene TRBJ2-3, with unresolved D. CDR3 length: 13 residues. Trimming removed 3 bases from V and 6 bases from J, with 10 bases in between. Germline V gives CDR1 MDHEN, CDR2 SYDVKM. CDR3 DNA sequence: TGTGCCAGCAGTTTTCCCGGGTGGGATACGCAGTATTTT. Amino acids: CASSFPGWDTQYF. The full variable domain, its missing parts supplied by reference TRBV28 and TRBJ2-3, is DVKVTQSSRYLVKRTGEKVFLECVQDMDHENMFWYRQDPGLGLRLIYFSYDVKMKEKGDIPEGYSVSREKKERFSLILESASTNQTSMYLCASSFPGWDTQYFGPGTRLTVL.

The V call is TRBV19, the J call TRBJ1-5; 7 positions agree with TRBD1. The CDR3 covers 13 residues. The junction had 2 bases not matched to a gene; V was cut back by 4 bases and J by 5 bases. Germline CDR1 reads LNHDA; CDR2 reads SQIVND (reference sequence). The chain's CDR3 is CASSRQGDQPQHF. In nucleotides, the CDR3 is TGTGCCAGTAGTAGACAGGGTGATCAGCCCCAGCATTTT.

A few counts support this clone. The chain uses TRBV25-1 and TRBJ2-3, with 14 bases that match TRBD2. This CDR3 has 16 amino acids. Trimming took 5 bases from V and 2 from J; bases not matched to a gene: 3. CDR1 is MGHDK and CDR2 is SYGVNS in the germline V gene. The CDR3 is CASSRTSGGFTDTQYF. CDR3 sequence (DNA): TGTGCCAGCAGTCGGACTAGCGGGGGGTTCACAGATACGCAGTATTTT.

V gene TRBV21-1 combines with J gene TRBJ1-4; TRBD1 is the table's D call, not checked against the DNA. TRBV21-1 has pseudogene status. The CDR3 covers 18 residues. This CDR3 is CASSKVSGTGERDEKLFF. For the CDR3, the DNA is TGTGCCAGCAGCAAAGTAAGCGGGACAGGGGAACGGGATGAAAAACTGTTTTTT.

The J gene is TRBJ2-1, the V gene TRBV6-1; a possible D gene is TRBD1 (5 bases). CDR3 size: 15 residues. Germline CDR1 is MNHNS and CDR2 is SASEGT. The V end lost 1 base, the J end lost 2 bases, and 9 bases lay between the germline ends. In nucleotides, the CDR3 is TGTGCCAGCAGTGAAGGGTGGGGCACCTACAATGAGCAGTTCTTC. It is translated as CASSEGWGTYNEQFF.

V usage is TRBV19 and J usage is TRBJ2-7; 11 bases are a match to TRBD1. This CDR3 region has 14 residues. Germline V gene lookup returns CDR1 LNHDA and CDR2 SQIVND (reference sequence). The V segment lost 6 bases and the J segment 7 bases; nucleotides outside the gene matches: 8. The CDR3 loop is CASSRTGGAGEQYF. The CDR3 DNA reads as TGTGCCAGTAGCCGGACAGGGGGCGCGGGGGAGCAGTACTTC.